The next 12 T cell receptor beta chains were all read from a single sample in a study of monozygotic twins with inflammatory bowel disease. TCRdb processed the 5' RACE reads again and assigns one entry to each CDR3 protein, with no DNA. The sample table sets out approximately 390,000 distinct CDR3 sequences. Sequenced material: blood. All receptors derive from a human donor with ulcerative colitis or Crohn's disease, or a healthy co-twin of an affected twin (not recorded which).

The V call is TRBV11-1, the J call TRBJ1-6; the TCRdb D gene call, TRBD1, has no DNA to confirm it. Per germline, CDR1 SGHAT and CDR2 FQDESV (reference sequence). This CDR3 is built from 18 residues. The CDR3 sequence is CASSSDRVKGSYNSPLHF.

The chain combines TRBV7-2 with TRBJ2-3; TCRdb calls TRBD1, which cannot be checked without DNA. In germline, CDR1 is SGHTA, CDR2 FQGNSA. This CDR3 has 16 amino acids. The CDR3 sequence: CASSGDRAVSTDTQYF.

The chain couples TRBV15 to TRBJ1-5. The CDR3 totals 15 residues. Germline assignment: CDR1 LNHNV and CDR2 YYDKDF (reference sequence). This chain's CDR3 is CATSRDKNFNQPQHF.

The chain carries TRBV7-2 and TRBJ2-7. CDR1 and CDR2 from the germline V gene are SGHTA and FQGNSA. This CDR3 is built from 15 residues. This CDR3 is CASSSTPKGLYEQYF. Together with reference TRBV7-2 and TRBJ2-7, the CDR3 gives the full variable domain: GAGVSQSPSNKVTEKGKDVELRCDPISGHTALYWYRQSLGQGLEFLIYFQGNSAPDKSGLPSDRFSAERTGGSVSTLTIQRTQQEDSAVYLCASSSTPKGLYEQYFGPGTRLTVT.

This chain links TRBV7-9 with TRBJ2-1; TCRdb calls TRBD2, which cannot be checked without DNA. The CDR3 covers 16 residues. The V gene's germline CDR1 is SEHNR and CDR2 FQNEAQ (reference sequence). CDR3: CASSSTLAVMGNEQFF. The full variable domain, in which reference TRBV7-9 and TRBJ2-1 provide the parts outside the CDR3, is DTGVSQNPRHKITKRGQNVTFRCDPISEHNRLYWYRQTLGQGPEFLTYFQNEAQLEKSRLLSDRFSAERPKGSFSTLEIQRTEQGDSAMYLCASSSTLAVMGNEQFFGPGTRLTVL.

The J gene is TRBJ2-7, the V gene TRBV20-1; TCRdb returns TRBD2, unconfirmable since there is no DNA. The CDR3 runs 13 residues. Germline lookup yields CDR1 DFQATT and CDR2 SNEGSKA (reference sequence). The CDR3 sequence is CSARRLAGDEQYF.

CDR3 sequence: CASSWGDRDGGYTF. The genes are TRBV5-1 and TRBJ1-2; the D call of TRBD1 rests on TCRdb alone, since no DNA is present to check it. Germline V lookup: CDR1 SGHRS, CDR2 YFSETQ. The CDR3 has 14 amino acids.

The CDR3 sequence: CASSTQGITEAFF. J is TRBJ1-1 and V is TRBV5-1. The CDR3 length is 13 residues. CDR1 and CDR2 (germline): SGHRS, YFSETQ.

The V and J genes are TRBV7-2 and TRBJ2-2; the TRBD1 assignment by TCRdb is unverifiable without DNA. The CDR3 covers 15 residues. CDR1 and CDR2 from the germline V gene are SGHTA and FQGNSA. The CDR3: CASSLGGRLAGELFF.

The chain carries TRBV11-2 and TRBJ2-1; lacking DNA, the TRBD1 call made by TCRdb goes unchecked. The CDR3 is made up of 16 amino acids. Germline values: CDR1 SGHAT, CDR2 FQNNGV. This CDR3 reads CASRTATLTEHNEQFF.

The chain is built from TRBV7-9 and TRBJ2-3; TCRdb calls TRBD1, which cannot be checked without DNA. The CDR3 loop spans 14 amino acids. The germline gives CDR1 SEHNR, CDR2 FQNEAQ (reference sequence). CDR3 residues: CASSSQGGTDTQYF.

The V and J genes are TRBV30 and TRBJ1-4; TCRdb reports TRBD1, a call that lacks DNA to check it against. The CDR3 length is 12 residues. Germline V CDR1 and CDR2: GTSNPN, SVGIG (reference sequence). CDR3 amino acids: CAWSDRGEKLFF.